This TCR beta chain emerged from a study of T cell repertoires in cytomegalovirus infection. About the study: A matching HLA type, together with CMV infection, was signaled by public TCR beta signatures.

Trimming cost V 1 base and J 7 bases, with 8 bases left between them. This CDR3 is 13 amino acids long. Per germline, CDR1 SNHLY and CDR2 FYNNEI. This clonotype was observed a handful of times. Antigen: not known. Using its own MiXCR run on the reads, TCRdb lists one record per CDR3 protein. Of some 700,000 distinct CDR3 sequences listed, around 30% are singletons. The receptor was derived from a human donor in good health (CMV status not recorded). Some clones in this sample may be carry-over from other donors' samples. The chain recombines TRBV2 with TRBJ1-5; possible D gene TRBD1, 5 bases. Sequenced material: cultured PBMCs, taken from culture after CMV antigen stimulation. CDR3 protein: CASSEDRLQPQHF. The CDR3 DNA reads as TGTGCCAGCAGTGAAGACAGGCTCCAGCCCCAGCATTTT.